Following are 15 T cell receptor beta chains from one sample sequenced in a study of control samples from healthy donors and cancer patients. Sequencing used immunoSEQ multiplex PCR; TCRdb keeps in-frame clones, though not all of them. The sample gives some 130,000 clones, about 93% of which show up once; more than 1.5% is in the top ten. Sequencing was carried out using PBMCs. The receptors originated from a man over 45 with head and neck cancer.

V gene TRBV30 combines with J gene TRBJ2-5; D call uncertain. The CDR3 contains 11 residues. Trimming pared 1 base from V and 3 bases from J, leaving 3 bases between. The germline gives CDR1 GTSNPN, CDR2 SVGIG (reference sequence). The CDR3 nucleotides read TGTGCCTGGAGTGCAAAAGAGACCCAGTACTTC. It is translated as CAWSAKETQYF.

The chain couples TRBV5-4 to TRBJ1-2; TRBD1 is a possible D gene (5 bases). Germline CDR1 is SGHNT and CDR2 is YYREEE (reference sequence). The CDR3 spans 14 residues. Trimming stripped 4 bases from V and 2 bases from J, with 12 bases between. DNA of the CDR3: TGTGCCAGCAGCCGTAGGGAGGGGAACTATGGCTACACCTTC. Translating gives CASSRREGNYGYTF.

This rearrangement joins TRBV12-5 to TRBJ1-4; D remains ambiguous. Trimming removed 0 bases at V and 8 bases at J, with 16 bases between. This CDR3 region has 16 residues. CDR1 LGHNT and CDR2 FRNRAP come from the germline V gene. CDR3 region: CASGLVLTASWEKLFF. Written as DNA, the CDR3 is TGTGCTAGTGGTTTGGTACTCACAGCTTCATGGGAAAAACTGTTTTTT.

The V call is TRBV7-2, the J call TRBJ1-2, with D perhaps matching TRBD1 (5 bases). The germline V and J ends were trimmed by 5 bases and 1 base, with 11 bases remaining between them. The CDR3 runs to 14 residues. CDR1 is SGHTA and CDR2 is FQGNSA in the germline V gene. Here the CDR3 reads CASSPAGVNYGYTF. The CDR3 bases are TGTGCCAGCAGCCCCGCGGGGGTTAACTATGGCTACACCTTC.

The chain links TRBV7-2 to TRBJ1-3; the D is unclear. The V gene lost 1 base and the J gene lost 3 bases, with 16 bases spanning the gap. CDR3 length equals 17 residues. Per the germline V gene, CDR1 is SGHTA and CDR2 is FQGNSA. CDR3 sequence reads: CASSLDVSVAGGNTIYF. The CDR3 DNA reads as TGTGCCAGCAGCTTAGATGTCTCGGTGGCCGGTGGAAACACCATATATTTT.

J is TRBJ2-7 and V is TRBV4-1; 7 positions agree with TRBD2. Germline lookup yields CDR1 MGHRA and CDR2 YSYEKL. V dropped 3 bases and J dropped 1; count of bases not matched to a gene: 6. This CDR3 has 15 residues. The CDR3, as DNA: TGCGCCAGCAGCCATAGTCGGGGGGTATCCTACGAGCAGTACTTC. It translates to CASSHSRGVSYEQYF.

This chain uses TRBV6-2 or TRBV6-3 with TRBJ2-7; maybe TRBD1 (6 bases). The CDR3 totals 14 residues. V gave up 3 bases and J gave up 6 bases, with 15 bases separating them. Germline CDR1 reads MNHEY; CDR2 reads SVGEGT. CDR3 sequence: CASSYDRSGAEQYF. CDR3 coding DNA: TGTGCCAGCAGTTATGACAGGAGTGGCGCCGAGCAGTACTTC.

This sequence joins TRBV11-2 and TRBJ2-2; D may be TRBD1 or TRBD2 (6 bases each). Trimming stripped 0 bases from V and 4 bases from J, with 9 bases between. This CDR3 comprises 15 residues. Looked up from germline, CDR1 is SGHAT and CDR2 is FQNNGV. CDR3 sequence reads: CASSLDRGPTGELFF. The CDR3 DNA follows: TGTGCCAGCAGCTTAGATCGGGGGCCCACCGGGGAGCTGTTTTTT.

This clone was seen once. The chain links TRBV30 to TRBJ2-1; D remains ambiguous. CDR3 length: 12 amino acids. The V gene's germline CDR1 is GTSNPN and CDR2 SVGIG (reference sequence). V gave up 3 bases and J gave up 8 bases, with 11 bases separating them. The CDR3 here is CAWSPANHEQFF. CDR3 DNA: TGTGCCTGGAGCCCTGCCAACCATGAGCAGTTCTTC.

The V call is TRBV27, the J call TRBJ1-5, with D maybe TRBD1 (6 bases). The V gene lost 3 bases and the J gene lost 2 bases, with 11 bases spanning the gap. The CDR3 covers 15 residues. Germline CDR1 and CDR2: MNHEY and SMNVEV (reference sequence). The CDR3: CASSFLGGRNQPQHF. CDR3 DNA sequence: TGTGCCAGCAGTTTTCTCGGGGGGCGCAATCAGCCCCAGCATTTT.

This chain uses TRBV7-2 with TRBJ2-4, with 8 bases that match TRBD2. CDR1 is SGHTA and CDR2 is FQGNSA in the germline V gene. V dropped 4 bases and J dropped 0; count of bases not matched to a gene: 11. The CDR3 runs 18 residues. CDR3 sequence: CASSSPAGGILAKNIQYF. In DNA, the CDR3 is TGTGCCAGCAGCTCCCCGGCGGGGGGTATTTTAGCCAAAAACATTCAGTACTTC.

J is TRBJ1-1 and V is TRBV25-1; perhaps TRBD1 as D (5 bases). From germline, CDR1 is MGHDK and CDR2 SYGVNS. The length of the CDR3 is 15 residues. Trimming took off 3 bases at V and 4 bases at J, with 15 bases between the two ends. CDR3 amino acids: CASSEGGGLITEAFF. CDR3 DNA: TGTGCCAGCAGTGAGGGGGGAGGGTTGATCACTGAAGCTTTCTTT.

This clone was observed a handful of times. The chain has TRBV5-1 and TRBJ1-2; unclear D gene. In germline, CDR1 is SGHRS, CDR2 YFSETQ. This CDR3 has 13 amino acids. Trimming took 1 base from V and 8 from J, leaving 12 bases between them. The CDR3 nucleotides read TGCGCCAGCAGCTTGAGCCCCAGGAGCGGCTACACCTTC. Translation gives CASSLSPRSGYTF. Full variable domain (rest looked up from reference TRBV5-1 and TRBJ1-2): KAGVTQTPRYLIKTRGQQVTLSCSPISGHRSVSWYQQTPGQGLQFLFEYFSETQRNKGNFPGRFSGRQFSNSRSEMNVSTLELGDSALYLCASSLSPRSGYTFGSGTRLTVV.

This chain joins TRBV5-1 and TRBJ2-1; D gene unclear. The CDR3 sequence is 13 residues long. V was cut by 4 bases and J by 5 bases, with 10 bases left in between. From germline, CDR1 is SGHRS and CDR2 YFSETQ. DNA of the CDR3: TGCGCCAGCAGCAACTTCAAGAACAATGAGCAGTTCTTC. It specifies CASSNFKNNEQFF.

This clone was counted between two and nine times. CDR3 region: CASSLNRQGLREKLFF. CDR3 in DNA: TGTGCCAGCAGTTTAAACCGGCAGGGTTTGAGGGAAAAACTGTTTTTT. The rearrangement links TRBV28 to TRBJ1-4, with a possible D match to TRBD1 (5 bases). The germline V gene has CDR1 MDHEN and CDR2 SYDVKM. The CDR3 has 16 residues. The V and J ends lost 2 bases and 8 bases respectively, with 18 bases between them.